The present entry profiles one T cell receptor beta chain with its context. The antigen is unknown. Other DNA sequences in this sample translate to the same CDR3. A multiplex PCR was run with 60 Vbeta primers and 13 Jbeta primers. Assay used: immunoSEQ multiplex PCR; TCRdb lists only in-frame clones, some missing. Here the sample spans some 130,000 clones, about 82% being singletons. The CDR3 contains 14 residues. CDR1 and CDR2 (germline): SEHNR, FQNEAQ (reference sequence). V shed 5 bases and J shed 2 bases, with 9 bases lying between them. The entry originates in a study of cytomegalovirus exposure and HLA in healthy donors. Points from the study as a whole: The listing of 150 to 200 TCR beta chains classed them as cytomegalovirus-associated.

The V call is TRBV7-9, the J call TRBJ1-4; D ambiguous. Material for sequencing was PBMCs. This receptor was obtained from a female donor in good health and CMV-seropositive. The CDR3 loop reads CASSLGATNEKLFF. As DNA, the CDR3 is TGTGCCAGCAGCCTAGGCGCGACTAATGAAAAACTGTTTTTT.